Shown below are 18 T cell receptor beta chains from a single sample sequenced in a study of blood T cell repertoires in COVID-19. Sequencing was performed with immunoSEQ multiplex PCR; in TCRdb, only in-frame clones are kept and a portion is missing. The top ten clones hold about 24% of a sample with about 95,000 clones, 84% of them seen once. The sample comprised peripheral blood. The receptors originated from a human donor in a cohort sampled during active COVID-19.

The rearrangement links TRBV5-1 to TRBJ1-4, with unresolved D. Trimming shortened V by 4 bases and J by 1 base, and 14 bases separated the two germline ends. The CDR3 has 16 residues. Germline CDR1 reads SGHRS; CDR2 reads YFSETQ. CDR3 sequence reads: CASSLAPGITNEKLFF. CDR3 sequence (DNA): TGCGCCAGCAGCCTCGCCCCCGGGATAACTAATGAAAAACTGTTTTTT.

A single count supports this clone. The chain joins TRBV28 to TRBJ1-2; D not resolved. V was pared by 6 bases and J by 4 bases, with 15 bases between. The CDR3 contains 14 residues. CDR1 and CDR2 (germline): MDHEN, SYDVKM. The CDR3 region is CASRWSERSYGYTF. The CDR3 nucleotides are TGTGCCAGCAGATGGTCGGAGAGGTCCTATGGCTACACCTTC.

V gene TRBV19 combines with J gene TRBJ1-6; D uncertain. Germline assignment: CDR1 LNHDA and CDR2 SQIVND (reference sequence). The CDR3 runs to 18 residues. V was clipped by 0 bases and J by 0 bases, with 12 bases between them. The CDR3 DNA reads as TGTGCCAGTAGTATAGACCTGTCGGAGATCTCCTATAATTCACCCCTCCACTTT. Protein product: CASSIDLSEISYNSPLHF.

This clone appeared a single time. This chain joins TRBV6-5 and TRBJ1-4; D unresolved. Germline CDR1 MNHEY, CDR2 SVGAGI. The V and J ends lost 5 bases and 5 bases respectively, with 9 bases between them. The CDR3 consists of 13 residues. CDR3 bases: TGTGCCAGCAGTCGGTTCCAAAATGAAAAACTGTTTTTT. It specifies CASSRFQNEKLFF.

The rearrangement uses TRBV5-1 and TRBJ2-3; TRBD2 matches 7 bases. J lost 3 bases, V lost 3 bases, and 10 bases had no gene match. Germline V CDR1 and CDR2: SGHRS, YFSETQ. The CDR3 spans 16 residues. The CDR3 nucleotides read TGCGCCAGCAGCTCGGGCGGACTAGTTATGACAGATACGCAGTATTTT. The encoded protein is CASSSGGLVMTDTQYF.

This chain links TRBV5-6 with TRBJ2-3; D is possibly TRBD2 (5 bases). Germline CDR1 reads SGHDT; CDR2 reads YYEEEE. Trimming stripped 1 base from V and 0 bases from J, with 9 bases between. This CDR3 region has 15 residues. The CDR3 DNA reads TGTGCCAGCAGCTTGCTAGGGAGAAGCACAGATACGCAGTATTTT. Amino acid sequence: CASSLLGRSTDTQYF.

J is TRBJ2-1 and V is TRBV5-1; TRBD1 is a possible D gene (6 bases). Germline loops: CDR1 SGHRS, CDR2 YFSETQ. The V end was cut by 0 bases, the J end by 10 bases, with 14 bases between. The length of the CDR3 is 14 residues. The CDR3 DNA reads TGCGCCAGCAGCTTGGAAGCAGGGGTTCGCGAGCAGTTCTTC. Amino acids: CASSLEAGVREQFF.

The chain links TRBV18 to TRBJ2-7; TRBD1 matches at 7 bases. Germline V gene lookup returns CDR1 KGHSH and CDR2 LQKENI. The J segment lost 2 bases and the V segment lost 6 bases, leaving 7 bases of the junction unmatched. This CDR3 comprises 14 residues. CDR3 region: CASSLGTVAYEQYF. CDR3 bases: TGTGCCAGCTCGCTCGGGACAGTAGCCTACGAGCAGTACTTC.

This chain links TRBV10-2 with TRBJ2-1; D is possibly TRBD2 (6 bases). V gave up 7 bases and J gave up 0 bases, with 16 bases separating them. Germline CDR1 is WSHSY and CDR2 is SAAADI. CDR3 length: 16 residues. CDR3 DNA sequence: TGCGCCAGCATCCGGAGGGCAGCAAGCTCCTACAATGAGCAGTTCTTC. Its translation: CASIRRAASSYNEQFF.

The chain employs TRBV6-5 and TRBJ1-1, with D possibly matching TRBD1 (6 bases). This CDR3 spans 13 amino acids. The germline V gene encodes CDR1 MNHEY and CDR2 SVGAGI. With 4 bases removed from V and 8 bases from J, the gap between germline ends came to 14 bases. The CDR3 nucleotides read TGTGCCAGCAGTTCCGGACAGCGAGCCGAAGCTTTCTTT. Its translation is CASSSGQRAEAFF.

The CDR3 coding sequence is TGTGCCAGTATAGGGACAGCCACTAGAGATACGCAGTATTTT. Protein product: CASIGTATRDTQYF. The chain recombines TRBV19 with TRBJ2-3, with 7 bases aligning to TRBD1. The J segment lost 5 bases and the V segment lost 7 bases, leaving 9 bases of the junction unmatched. The germline CDR1 and CDR2 sequences are LNHDA and SQIVND (reference sequence). The CDR3 covers 14 residues.

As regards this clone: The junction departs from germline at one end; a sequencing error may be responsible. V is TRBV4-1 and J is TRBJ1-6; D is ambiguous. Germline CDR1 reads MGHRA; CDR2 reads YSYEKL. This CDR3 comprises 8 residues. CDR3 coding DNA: TGCGCCAGCAGCCAAGCCCCTTTT. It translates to CASSQAPF.

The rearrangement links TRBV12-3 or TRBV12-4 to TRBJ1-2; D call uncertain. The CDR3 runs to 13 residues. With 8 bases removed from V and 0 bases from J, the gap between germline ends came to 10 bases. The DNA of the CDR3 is TGTGCCAGCTGCGACGGAGCTAACTATGGCTACACCTTC. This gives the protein CASCDGANYGYTF.

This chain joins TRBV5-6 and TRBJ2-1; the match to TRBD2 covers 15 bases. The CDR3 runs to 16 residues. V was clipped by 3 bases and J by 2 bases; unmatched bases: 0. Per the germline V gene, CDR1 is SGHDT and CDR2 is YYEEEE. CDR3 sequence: CASSWTSGGAYNEQFF. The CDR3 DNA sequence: TGTGCCAGCAGCTGGACTAGCGGGGGGGCCTACAATGAGCAGTTCTTC.

Here the CDR3 reads CASSPRPGGETQYF. DNA for the CDR3: TGTGCCAGTAGCCCAAGACCGGGTGGAGAGACCCAGTACTTC. J is TRBJ2-5 and V is TRBV19; D not certain. Germline V gene lookup returns CDR1 LNHDA and CDR2 SQIVND (reference sequence). Trimming shortened V by 6 bases and J by 4 bases, and 15 bases separated the two germline ends. This CDR3 region has 14 residues. The complete variable domain, with remaining parts taken from reference TRBV19 and TRBJ2-5, reads DGGITQSPKYLFRKEGQNVTLSCEQNLNHDAMYWYRQDPGQGLRLIYYSQIVNDFQKGDIAEGYSVSREKKESFPLTVTSAQKNPTAFYLCASSPRPGGETQYFGPGTRLLVL.

The CDR3 sequence is CASRGTGENSPLHF. CDR3 nucleotides: TGTGCCAGCAGGGGGACAGGGGAGAATTCACCCCTCCACTTT. J is TRBJ1-6 and V is TRBV27; 10 bases line up with TRBD1. Germline CDR1 MNHEY, CDR2 SMNVEV (reference sequence). V trimming: 6 bases; J trimming: 7 bases; junction bases outside the gene matches: 3. The CDR3 contains 14 residues.

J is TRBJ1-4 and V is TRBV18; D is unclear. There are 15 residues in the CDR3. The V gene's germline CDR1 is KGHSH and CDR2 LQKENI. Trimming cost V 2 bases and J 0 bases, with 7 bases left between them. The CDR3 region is CASSPLGATNEKLFF. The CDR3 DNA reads TGTGCCAGCTCACCATTGGGCGCAACTAATGAAAAACTGTTTTTT.

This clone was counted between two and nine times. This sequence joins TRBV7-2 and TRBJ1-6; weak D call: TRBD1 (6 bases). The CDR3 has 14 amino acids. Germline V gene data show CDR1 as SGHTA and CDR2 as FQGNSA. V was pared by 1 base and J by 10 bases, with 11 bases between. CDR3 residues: CASSLGQGPSPLHF. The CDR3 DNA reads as TGTGCCAGCAGCTTAGGCCAGGGGCCCTCACCCCTCCACTTT.